This T cell receptor (beta chain) is from a study of blood T cell repertoires in COVID-19. For the study at large: Nucleic acid was either cDNA or gDNA, and it came from T cells, B-cell-depleted T cells, or PBMCs.

This CDR3 has 14 amino acids. Germline CDR1 LGHDT, CDR2 YNNKEL (reference sequence). Trimming pared 4 bases from V and 3 bases from J, leaving 12 bases between. The method was immunoSEQ multiplex PCR; TCRdb's version includes in-frame clones alone and lacks a portion of them. The sample holds 230,000 or so clones; roughly 84% are singletons and the top ten take more than 6.5%. V and J are TRBV3-1 (or the pseudogene TRBV3-2) and TRBJ1-2; D gene uncertain. Material for sequencing was PBMCs or T cells enriched from blood (not recorded which). The TCR comes from a woman aged 45 to 65 who had been exposed to COVID-19. CDR3 nucleotide sequence: TGTGCCAGCAGCCTCCTAGGAGGCTACTATGGCTACACCTTC. Translation gives CASSLLGGYYGYTF.